This TCR beta chain was identified in a study of CD8 T cell repertoires and HIV-1 epitope variants. The overall study: Epitopes were three Gag families plus Nef HW9 and YT9. Equal numbers of autologous T cell-negative cells presented antigen to enriched T cells. Separate from the cultures, 1M uncultured T cells served as baseline.

This clone was seen a handful of times. The antigen remains undetermined. Trimming pared 7 bases from V and 1 base from J, leaving 11 bases between. The CDR3 loop spans 13 amino acids. The germline CDR1 and CDR2 sequences are SGHNT and YYREEE (reference sequence). TCRdb's table, derived via immunoSEQ multiplex PCR, lists solely in-frame clones and lacks some. The table lists 5,700 or so clones, approximately 61% of them singletons. Material: cultured CD8+ T cells derived from PBMCs. This TCR came from a male donor with HIV. The chain joins TRBV5-4 to TRBJ1-2, with D unresolved. The CDR3 nucleotides read TGTGCCAGCTTAGACGCGGATAACTATGGCTACACCTTC. It is translated as CASLDADNYGYTF. Complete variable domain (other parts from reference TRBV5-4 and TRBJ1-2): ETGVTQSPTHLIKTRGQQVTLRCSSQSGHNTVSWYQQALGQGPQFIFQYYREEENGRGNFPPRFSGLQFPNYSSELNVNALELDDSALYLCASLDADNYGYTFGSGTRLTVV.